The 15 T cell receptor beta chains below were found in one sample sequenced in a study of T cell responses to AZD1222 COVID-19 vaccine. Here immunoSEQ multiplex PCR was the method, and the copy in TCRdb shows in-frame clones only, minus some. Among roughly 180,000 clones, roughly nine tenths were seen once, and the ten largest hold roughly 3.5%. Source: peripheral blood, taken 28 days after the second AZD1222 dose. Receptor source: an adult who received the AZD1222 COVID-19 vaccine.

J is TRBJ1-5 and V is TRBV6-2 or TRBV6-3; no clear D. Looked up from germline, CDR1 is MNHEY and CDR2 is SVGEGT. The length of the CDR3 is 13 residues. Trimming took 2 bases from V and 6 from J, leaving 8 bases between them. CDR3 bases: TGTGCCAGCAGTTACAGGGAAGGTCAGCCCCAGCATTTT. This sequence encodes CASSYREGQPQHF.

J is TRBJ1-4 and V is TRBV9; D not resolved. CDR1 is SGDLS, CDR2 YYNGEE, per germline. Trimming shortened V by 0 bases and J by 4 bases, and 4 bases separated the two germline ends. CDR3 length equals 13 residues. CDR3 region: CASSVGVNEKLFF. CDR3 sequence (DNA): TGTGCCAGCAGCGTAGGTGTTAATGAAAAACTGTTTTTT.

The rearrangement joins TRBV6-5 to TRBJ2-2; possibly TRBD2 for D (6 bases). Germline V CDR1 and CDR2: MNHEY, SVGAGI. V dropped 0 bases and J dropped 5 bases, with 13 bases sitting between them. The CDR3 has 16 residues. The CDR3 here is CASSYSRVGGTGELFF. The CDR3 DNA is TGTGCCAGCAGTTACTCAAGGGTCGGAGGGACCGGGGAGCTGTTTTTT.

The rearrangement links TRBV28 to TRBJ2-3, with D perhaps matching TRBD2 (6 bases). Trimming pared 4 bases from V and 1 base from J, leaving 15 bases between. This CDR3 region has 16 residues. Per the germline V gene, CDR1 is MDHEN and CDR2 is SYDVKM. CDR3 nucleotide sequence: TGTGCCAGCAGTTCCCCCGGCGGGACCGGCACAGATACGCAGTATTTT. Translated, it gives CASSSPGGTGTDTQYF.

V is TRBV7-2 and J is TRBJ2-2; unclear D gene. Looked up from germline, CDR1 is SGHTA and CDR2 is FQGNSA. This CDR3 comprises 14 residues. V shed 4 bases and J shed 4 bases, with 10 bases lying between them. The CDR3 DNA reads as TGTGCCAGCAGCTACCGACGGACCACCGGGGAGCTGTTTTTT. Protein product: CASSYRRTTGELFF.

The CDR3 here is CASSQGTDLPNNEQFF. The CDR3 DNA follows: TGCGCCAGCAGCCAAGGGACAGACCTACCTAACAATGAGCAGTTCTTC. V gene TRBV4-1 combines with J gene TRBJ2-1, with D maybe TRBD1 (6 bases). Trimming removed 1 base from V and 5 bases from J, with 15 bases in between. The CDR3 spans 16 residues. The germline V gene has CDR1 MGHRA and CDR2 YSYEKL.

The chain has TRBV5-1 and TRBJ1-1; D unclear. V lost 0 bases, J lost 3 bases, and 9 bases lay in between. CDR1 and CDR2 from the germline V gene are SGHRS and YFSETQ. CDR3 size: 14 residues. The CDR3 region is CASSLAGGDTEAFF. The CDR3 coding sequence is TGCGCCAGCAGCTTGGCCGGTGGGGACACTGAAGCTTTCTTT.

This chain uses TRBV11-2 with TRBJ2-1, with 10 bases identical to TRBD2. Trimming removed 6 bases from V and 6 bases from J; junction bases left unmatched: 8. The germline V gene encodes CDR1 SGHAT and CDR2 FQNNGV. CDR3 size: 15 residues. CDR3 amino acids: CASRALAGHGNEQFF. As DNA, the CDR3 is TGTGCCAGCAGGGCACTAGCGGGACATGGCAATGAGCAGTTCTTC.

The rearrangement uses TRBV28 and TRBJ1-1; D may be TRBD1 (5 bases). Trimming shortened V by 1 base and J by 4 bases, and 13 bases separated the two germline ends. CDR3 length: 15 amino acids. Germline values: CDR1 MDHEN, CDR2 SYDVKM. The CDR3 DNA reads as TGTGCCAGCAGTTTATATGGGGGTTCTGGCACTGAAGCTTTCTTT. Its translation: CASSLYGGSGTEAFF. Full variable domain (rest looked up from reference TRBV28 and TRBJ1-1): DVKVTQSSRYLVKRTGEKVFLECVQDMDHENMFWYRQDPGLGLRLIYFSYDVKMKEKGDIPEGYSVSREKKERFSLILESASTNQTSMYLCASSLYGGSGTEAFFGQGTRLTVV.

The genes are TRBV6-2 or TRBV6-3 and TRBJ2-5; 11 positions agree with TRBD1. The CDR3 length is 14 residues. Germline V gene sequence: CDR1 MNHEY, CDR2 SVGEGT. With 4 bases clipped from V and 6 bases from J, the junction kept 4 bases outside the gene matches. The CDR3 region has the DNA TGTGCCAGCAGTTTCGGACAGGGGGCGAAGACCCAGTACTTC. Residues: CASSFGQGAKTQYF.

The J gene is TRBJ1-2, the V gene TRBV19; D is possibly TRBD1 (6 bases). In germline, CDR1 is LNHDA, CDR2 SQIVND (reference sequence). V lost 9 bases and J lost 4, with 15 bases in between. This CDR3 region has 13 residues. The CDR3 nucleotides are TGTGCCAGCCTGGGCGGGACATTCTATGGCTACACCTTC. This codes for CASLGGTFYGYTF.

The chain uses TRBV2 and TRBJ1-2, with D unresolved. Deletions cut 3 bases from V and 1 base from J, with 6 bases between. This CDR3 has 13 residues. Germline loops: CDR1 SNHLY, CDR2 FYNNEI. The CDR3 loop is CASSEQSNYGYTF. DNA for the CDR3: TGTGCCAGCAGTGAGCAGAGTAACTATGGCTACACCTTC. Looking up the rest from reference TRBV2 and TRBJ1-2 gives the full variable domain: EPEVTQTPSHQVTQMGQEVILRCVPISNHLYFYWYRQILGQKVEFLVSFYNNEISEKSEIFDDQFSVERPDGSNFTLKIRSTKLEDSAMYFCASSEQSNYGYTFGSGTRLTVV.

The chain joins TRBV10-3 to TRBJ1-2; possible D gene TRBD1, 5 bases. Germline CDR1 reads ENHRY; CDR2 reads SYGVKD. The CDR3 is made up of 13 amino acids. V lost 5 bases and J lost 3, with 10 bases in between. CDR3 in amino acids: CAISSDSDYGYTF. The CDR3 nucleotides read TGTGCCATCAGTTCAGACAGCGACTATGGCTACACCTTC.

The chain links TRBV29-1 to TRBJ2-5, with TRBD1 identical over 8 bases. The CDR3 has 12 residues. Germline values: CDR1 SQVTM, CDR2 ANQGSEA. V gave up 6 bases and J gave up 5 bases; unmatched junction bases: 5. CDR3 in DNA: TGCAGCGTCCTTCGGACAGGGGAGACCCAGTACTTC. Encoded protein: CSVLRTGETQYF.

The chain links TRBV6-5 to TRBJ2-7; D might be TRBD1 (6 bases). The CDR3 extends over 15 amino acids. Germline V gives CDR1 MNHEY, CDR2 SVGAGI. Trimming stripped 7 bases from V and 0 bases from J, with 16 bases between. CDR3: CASKLRDTSSYEQYF. The DNA of the CDR3 is TGTGCCAGCAAACTCCGGGACACCAGCTCCTACGAGCAGTACTTC.